This T cell receptor beta chain emerged from a study of blood T cell repertoires in COVID-19. Study context: Acute and convalescent COVID-19 samples came from the United States, Italy and Spain. Nucleic acid was either cDNA or gDNA, and it came from T cells, B-cell-depleted T cells, or PBMCs.

Under the authors' procedure: By means of reference gene primer amplification, nucleated cell counts were estimated. Profiling relied on immunoSEQ multiplex PCR, and the TCRdb table lists in-frame clones only, not all of them. V, J and clone size reflect that table, while D and trimming were determined from the DNA. The repertoire holds 80,000 or so clones, with about 82% as singletons. The length of the CDR3 is 15 residues. Germline CDR1 reads SGHTA; CDR2 reads FQGTGA. V was trimmed by 3 bases and J by 5 bases, leaving 16 bases between them. The V gene is TRBV7-3, the J gene TRBJ2-5, with D perhaps matching TRBD2 (6 bases). The sequence derives from a woman of 80 years or more with acute or convalescent COVID-19. The material sequenced was peripheral blood. The CDR3 region is CASSLSLARGETQYF. The CDR3, as DNA: TGTGCCAGCAGCTTGTCTCTAGCCCGGGGGGAGACCCAGTACTTC.